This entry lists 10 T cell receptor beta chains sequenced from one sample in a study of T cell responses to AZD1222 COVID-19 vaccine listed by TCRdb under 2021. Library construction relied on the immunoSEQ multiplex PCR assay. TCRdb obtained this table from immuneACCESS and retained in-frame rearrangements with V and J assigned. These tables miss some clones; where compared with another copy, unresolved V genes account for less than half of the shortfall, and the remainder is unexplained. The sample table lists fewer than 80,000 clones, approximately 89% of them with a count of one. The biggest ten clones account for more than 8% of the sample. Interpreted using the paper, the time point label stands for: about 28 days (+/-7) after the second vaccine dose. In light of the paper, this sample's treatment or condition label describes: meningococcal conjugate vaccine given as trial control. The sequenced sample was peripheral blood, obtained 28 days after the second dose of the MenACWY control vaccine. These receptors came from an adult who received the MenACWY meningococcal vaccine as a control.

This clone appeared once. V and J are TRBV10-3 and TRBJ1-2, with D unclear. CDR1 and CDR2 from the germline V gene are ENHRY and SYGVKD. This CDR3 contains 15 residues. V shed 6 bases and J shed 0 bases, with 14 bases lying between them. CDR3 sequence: CAIRLGGSANYGYTF. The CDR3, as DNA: TGTGCCATCAGGCTGGGAGGGTCAGCTAACTATGGCTACACCTTC.

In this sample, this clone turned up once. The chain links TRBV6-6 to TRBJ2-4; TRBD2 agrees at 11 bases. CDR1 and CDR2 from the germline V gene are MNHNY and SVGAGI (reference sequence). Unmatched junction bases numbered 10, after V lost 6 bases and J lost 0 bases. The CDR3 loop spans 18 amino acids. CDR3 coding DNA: TGTGCCAGCAGCCGAACGGGACTAGCGGACATAGCCAAAAACATTCAGTACTTC. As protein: CASSRTGLADIAKNIQYF.

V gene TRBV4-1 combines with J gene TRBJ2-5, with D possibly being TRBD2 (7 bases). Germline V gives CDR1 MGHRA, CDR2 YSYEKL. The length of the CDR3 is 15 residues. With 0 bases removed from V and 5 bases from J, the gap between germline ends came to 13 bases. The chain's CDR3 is CASSQDEGGRETQYF. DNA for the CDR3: TGCGCCAGCAGCCAAGATGAGGGGGGGCGGGAGACCCAGTACTTC.

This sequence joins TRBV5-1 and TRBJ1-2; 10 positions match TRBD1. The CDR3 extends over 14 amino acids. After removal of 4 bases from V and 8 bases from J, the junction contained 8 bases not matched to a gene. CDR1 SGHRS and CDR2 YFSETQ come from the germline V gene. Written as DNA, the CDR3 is TGCGCCAGCAGCATCAGACAGGGGGCTGAAGGCTACACCTTC. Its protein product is CASSIRQGAEGYTF.

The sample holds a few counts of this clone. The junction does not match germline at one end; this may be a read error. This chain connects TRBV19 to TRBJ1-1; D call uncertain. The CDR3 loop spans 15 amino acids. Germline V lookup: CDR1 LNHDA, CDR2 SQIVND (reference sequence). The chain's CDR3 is CASRIGRGDNTEAFF. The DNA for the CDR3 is TGTGCCAGTAGAATAGGGAGAGGAGACAACACTGAAGCTTTCTTT.

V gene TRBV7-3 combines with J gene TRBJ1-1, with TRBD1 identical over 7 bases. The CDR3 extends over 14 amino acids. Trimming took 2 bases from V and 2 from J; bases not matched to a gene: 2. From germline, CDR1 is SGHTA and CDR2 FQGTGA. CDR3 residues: CASSLSGGNTEAFF. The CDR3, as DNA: TGTGCCAGCAGCTTATCAGGGGGAAACACTGAAGCTTTCTTT.

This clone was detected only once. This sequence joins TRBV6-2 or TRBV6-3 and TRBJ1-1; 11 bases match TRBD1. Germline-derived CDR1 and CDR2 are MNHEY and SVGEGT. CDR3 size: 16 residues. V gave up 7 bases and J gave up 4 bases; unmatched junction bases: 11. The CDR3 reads CASNPLRDRGTTEAFF. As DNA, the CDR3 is TGTGCCAGCAACCCTCTCCGGGACAGGGGGACCACTGAAGCTTTCTTT.

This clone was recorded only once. The CDR3 nucleotides read TGTGCCAGCAGTTCCGCCCAGGGAAAAGGATCCTACGAGCAGTACTTC. Translating gives CASSSAQGKGSYEQYF. The V gene is TRBV6-2 or TRBV6-3, the J gene TRBJ2-7; a weak D match, TRBD1 (5 bases). The length of the CDR3 is 16 residues. Germline V gene sequence: CDR1 MNHEY, CDR2 SVGEGT. V lost 4 bases and J lost 1, with 17 bases in between.

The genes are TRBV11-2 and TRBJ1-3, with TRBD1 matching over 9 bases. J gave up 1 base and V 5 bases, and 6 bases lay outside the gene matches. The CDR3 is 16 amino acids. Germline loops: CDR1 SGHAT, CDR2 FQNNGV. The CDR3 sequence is CASSLEGTGSGNTIYF. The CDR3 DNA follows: TGTGCCAGCAGCCTTGAAGGGACAGGGTCTGGAAACACCATATATTTT.

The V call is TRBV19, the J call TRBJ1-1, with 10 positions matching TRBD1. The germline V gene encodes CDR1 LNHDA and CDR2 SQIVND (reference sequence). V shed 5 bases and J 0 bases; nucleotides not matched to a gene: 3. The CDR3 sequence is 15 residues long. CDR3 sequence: CASSRQGAMNTEAFF. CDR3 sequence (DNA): TGTGCCAGTAGTCGACAGGGGGCGATGAACACTGAAGCTTTCTTT.